The present entry profiles one TCR beta chain with its context. This specimen belongs to a study of blood T cell repertoires in COVID-19. Unmatched junction bases numbered 8, after V lost 4 bases and J lost 5 bases. The CDR3 consists of 14 residues. Germline V gene lookup returns CDR1 SGHVS and CDR2 FNYEAQ. Method: immunoSEQ multiplex PCR; TCRdb's copy keeps in-frame clones and lacks some. The sample holds tens of thousands of clones, less than 85% seen once. The material sequenced was peripheral blood. V usage is TRBV7-6 and J usage is TRBJ2-7, with TRBD1 identical over 7 bases. This sequence was found in a woman aged 70 to 79 with acute or convalescent COVID-19. CDR3 bases: TGTGCCAGCAGCTCCCGACAGGGTCAGGACGAGCAGTACTTC. Translation: CASSSRQGQDEQYF.